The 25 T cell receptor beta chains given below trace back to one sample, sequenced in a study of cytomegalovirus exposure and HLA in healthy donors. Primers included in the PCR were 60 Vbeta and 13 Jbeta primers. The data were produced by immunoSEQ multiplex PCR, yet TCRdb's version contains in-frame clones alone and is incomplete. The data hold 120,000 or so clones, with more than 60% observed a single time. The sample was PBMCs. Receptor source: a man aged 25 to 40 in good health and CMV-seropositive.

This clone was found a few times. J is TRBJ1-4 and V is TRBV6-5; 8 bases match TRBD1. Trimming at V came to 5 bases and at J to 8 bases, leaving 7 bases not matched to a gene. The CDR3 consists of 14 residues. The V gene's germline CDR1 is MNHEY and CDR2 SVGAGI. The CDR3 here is CASSRTGQQEKLFF. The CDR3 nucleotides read TGTGCCAGCAGTAGGACAGGGCAACAAGAAAAACTGTTTTTT.

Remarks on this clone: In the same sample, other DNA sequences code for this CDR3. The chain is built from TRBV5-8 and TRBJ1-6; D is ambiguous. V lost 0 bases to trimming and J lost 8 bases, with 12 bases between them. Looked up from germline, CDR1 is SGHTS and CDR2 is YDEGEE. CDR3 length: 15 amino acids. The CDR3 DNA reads TGTGCCAGCAGCTTGGGGCAGGATAGGTATTCACCCCTCCACTTT. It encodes CASSLGQDRYSPLHF.

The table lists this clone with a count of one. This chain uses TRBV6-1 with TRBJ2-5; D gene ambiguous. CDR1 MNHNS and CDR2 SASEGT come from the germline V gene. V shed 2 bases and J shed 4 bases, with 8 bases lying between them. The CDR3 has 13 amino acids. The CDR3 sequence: CASSESFGETQYF. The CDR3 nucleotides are TGTGCCAGCAGTGAAAGTTTCGGAGAGACCCAGTACTTC.

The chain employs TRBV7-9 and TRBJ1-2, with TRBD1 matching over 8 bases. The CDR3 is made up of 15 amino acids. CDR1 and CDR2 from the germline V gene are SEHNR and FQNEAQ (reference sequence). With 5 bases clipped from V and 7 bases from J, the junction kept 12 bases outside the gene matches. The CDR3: CASSPPGGQGPGYTF. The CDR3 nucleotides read TGTGCCAGCAGCCCCCCAGGAGGACAGGGACCTGGCTACACCTTC.

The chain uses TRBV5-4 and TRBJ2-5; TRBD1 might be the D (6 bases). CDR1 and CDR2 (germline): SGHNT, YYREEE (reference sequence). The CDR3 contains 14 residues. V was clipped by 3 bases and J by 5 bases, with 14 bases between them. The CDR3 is CASSSQTGTETQYF. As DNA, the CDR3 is TGTGCCAGCAGCTCACAGACAGGAACGGAGACCCAGTACTTC.

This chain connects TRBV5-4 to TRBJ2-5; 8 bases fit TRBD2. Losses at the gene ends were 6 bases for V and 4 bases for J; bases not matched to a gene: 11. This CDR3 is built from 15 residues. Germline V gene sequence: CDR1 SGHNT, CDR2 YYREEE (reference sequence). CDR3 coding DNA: TGTGCCAGCACCCCCGGGAAGCGGGGGTCAGAGACCCAGTACTTC. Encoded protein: CASTPGKRGSETQYF. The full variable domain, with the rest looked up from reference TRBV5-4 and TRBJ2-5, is ETGVTQSPTHLIKTRGQQVTLRCSSQSGHNTVSWYQQALGQGPQFIFQYYREEENGRGNFPPRFSGLQFPNYSSELNVNALELDDSALYLCASTPGKRGSETQYFGPGTRLLVL.

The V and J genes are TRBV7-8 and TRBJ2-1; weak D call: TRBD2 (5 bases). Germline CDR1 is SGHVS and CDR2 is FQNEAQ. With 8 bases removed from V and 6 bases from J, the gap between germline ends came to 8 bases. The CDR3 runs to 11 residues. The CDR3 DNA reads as TGTGCCAGCGGCCGGGGCAATGAGCAGTTCTTC. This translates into CASGRGNEQFF.

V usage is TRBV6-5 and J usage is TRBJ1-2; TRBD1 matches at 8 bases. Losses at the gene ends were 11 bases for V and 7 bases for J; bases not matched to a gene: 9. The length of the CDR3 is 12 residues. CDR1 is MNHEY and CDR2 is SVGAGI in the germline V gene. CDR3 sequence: CASGGQGFGYTF. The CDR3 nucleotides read TGTGCCTCAGGCGGACAGGGTTTTGGCTACACCTTC.

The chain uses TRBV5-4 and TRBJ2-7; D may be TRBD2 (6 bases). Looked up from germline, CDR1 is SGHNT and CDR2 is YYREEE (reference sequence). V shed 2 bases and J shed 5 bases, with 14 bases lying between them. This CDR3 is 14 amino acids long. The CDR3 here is CASSFVPLANEQYF. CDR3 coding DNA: TGTGCCAGCAGCTTCGTCCCCCTAGCGAACGAGCAGTACTTC. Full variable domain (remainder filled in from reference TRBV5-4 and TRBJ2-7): ETGVTQSPTHLIKTRGQQVTLRCSSQSGHNTVSWYQQALGQGPQFIFQYYREEENGRGNFPPRFSGLQFPNYSSELNVNALELDDSALYLCASSFVPLANEQYFGPGTRLTVT.

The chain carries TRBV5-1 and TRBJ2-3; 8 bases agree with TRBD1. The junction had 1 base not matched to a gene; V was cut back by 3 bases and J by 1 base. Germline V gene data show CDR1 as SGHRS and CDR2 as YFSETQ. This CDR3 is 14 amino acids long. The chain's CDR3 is CASSSGGGTDTQYF. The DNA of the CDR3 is TGCGCCAGCAGCTCAGGGGGCGGCACAGATACGCAGTATTTT.

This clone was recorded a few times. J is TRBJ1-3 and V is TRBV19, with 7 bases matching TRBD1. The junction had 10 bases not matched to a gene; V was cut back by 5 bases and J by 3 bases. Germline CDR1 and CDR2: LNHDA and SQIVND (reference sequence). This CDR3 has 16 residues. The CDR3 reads CASSSIGQDFGNTIYF. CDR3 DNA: TGTGCCAGTAGTTCGATTGGACAGGATTTTGGAAACACCATATATTTT.

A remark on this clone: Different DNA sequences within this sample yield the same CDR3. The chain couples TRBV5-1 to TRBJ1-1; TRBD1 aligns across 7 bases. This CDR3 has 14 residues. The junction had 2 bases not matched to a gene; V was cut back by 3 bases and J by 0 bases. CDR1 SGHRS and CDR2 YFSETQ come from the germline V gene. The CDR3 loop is CASSSTGVNTEAFF. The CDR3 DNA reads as TGCGCCAGCAGCTCAACAGGGGTGAACACTGAAGCTTTCTTT.

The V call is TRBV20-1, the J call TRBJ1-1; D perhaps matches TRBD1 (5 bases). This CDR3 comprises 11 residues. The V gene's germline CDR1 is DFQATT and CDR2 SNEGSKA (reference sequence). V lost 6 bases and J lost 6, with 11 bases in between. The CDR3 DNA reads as TGCAGTGCCCAGGGAGGGCCTGAAGCTTTCTTT. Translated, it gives CSAQGGPEAFF.

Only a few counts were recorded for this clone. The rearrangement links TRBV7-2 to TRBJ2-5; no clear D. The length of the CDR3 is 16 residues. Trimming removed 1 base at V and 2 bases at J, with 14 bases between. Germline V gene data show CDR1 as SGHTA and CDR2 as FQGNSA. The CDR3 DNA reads TGTGCCAGCAGCTTAGGATCGTCAGGAAAGCAAGAGACCCAGTACTTC. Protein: CASSLGSSGKQETQYF.

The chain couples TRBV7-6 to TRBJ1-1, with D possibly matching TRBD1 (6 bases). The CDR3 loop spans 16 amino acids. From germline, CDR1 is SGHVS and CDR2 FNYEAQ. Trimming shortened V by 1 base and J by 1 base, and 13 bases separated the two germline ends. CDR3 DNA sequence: TGTGCCAGCAGCTTAGGTCTAATGACAGGGAACACTGAAGCTTTCTTT. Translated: CASSLGLMTGNTEAFF. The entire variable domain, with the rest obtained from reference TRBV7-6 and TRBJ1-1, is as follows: GAGVSQSPRYKVTKRGQDVALRCDPISGHVSLYWYRQALGQGPEFLTYFNYEAQQDKSGLPNDRFSAERPEGSISTLTIQRTEQRDSAMYRCASSLGLMTGNTEAFFGQGTRLTVV.

DNA of the CDR3: TGTGCCAGCAGCCAAGATAGGGGATCAAGGGGCTACACCTTC. It is translated as CASSQDRGSRGYTF. The chain couples TRBV4-2 to TRBJ1-2; tentative D call: TRBD1 (5 bases). The V end was cut by 0 bases, the J end by 8 bases, with 13 bases between. The CDR3 totals 14 residues. CDR1 and CDR2 (germline): LGHNA, YNFKEQ.

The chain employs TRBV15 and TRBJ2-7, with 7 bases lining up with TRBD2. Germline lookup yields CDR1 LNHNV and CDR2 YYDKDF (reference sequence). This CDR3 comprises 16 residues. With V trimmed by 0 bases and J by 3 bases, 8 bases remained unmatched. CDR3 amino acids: CATSREYGAGDYEQYF. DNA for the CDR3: TGTGCCACCAGCAGAGAGTACGGCGCGGGGGACTACGAGCAGTACTTC. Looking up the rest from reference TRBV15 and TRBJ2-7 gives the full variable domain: DAMVIQNPRYQVTQFGKPVTLSCSQTLNHNVMYWYQQKSSQAPKLLFHYYDKDFNNEADTPDNFQSRRPNTSFCFLDIRSPGLGDTAMYLCATSREYGAGDYEQYFGPGTRLTVT.

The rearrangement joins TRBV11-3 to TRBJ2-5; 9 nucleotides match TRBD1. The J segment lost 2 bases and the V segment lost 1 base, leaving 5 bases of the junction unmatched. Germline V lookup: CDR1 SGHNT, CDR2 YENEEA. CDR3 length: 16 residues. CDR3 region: CASSLGGTGWQETQYF. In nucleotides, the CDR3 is TGTGCCAGCAGCTTAGGGGGGACAGGGTGGCAAGAGACCCAGTACTTC.

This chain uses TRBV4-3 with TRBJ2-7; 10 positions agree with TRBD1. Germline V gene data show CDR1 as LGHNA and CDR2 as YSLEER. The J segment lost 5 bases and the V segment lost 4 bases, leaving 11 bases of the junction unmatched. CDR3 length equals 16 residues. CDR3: CASSPKPGTGAHEQYF. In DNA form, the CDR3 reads TGCGCCAGCAGCCCAAAACCCGGGACAGGGGCCCACGAGCAGTACTTC.

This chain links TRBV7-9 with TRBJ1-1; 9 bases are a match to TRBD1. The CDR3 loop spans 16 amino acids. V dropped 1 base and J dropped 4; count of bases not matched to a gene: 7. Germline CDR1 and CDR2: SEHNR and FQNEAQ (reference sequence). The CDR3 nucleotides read TGTGCCAGCAGCTTAGAGTTAGGGACAGGGATCACTGAAGCTTTCTTT. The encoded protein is CASSLELGTGITEAFF.

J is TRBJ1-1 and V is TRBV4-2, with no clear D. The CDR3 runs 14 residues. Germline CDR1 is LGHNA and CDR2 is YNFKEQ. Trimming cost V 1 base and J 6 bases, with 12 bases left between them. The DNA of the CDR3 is TGTGCCAGCAGCCAAGTCCGAGTCGACTCTGAAGCTTTCTTT. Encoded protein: CASSQVRVDSEAFF.

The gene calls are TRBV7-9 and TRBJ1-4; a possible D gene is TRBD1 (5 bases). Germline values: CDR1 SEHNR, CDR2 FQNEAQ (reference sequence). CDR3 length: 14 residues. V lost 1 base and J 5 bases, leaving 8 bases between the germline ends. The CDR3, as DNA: TGTGCCAGCAGCTTAGTTGGGGGGAATGAAAAACTGTTTTTT. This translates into CASSLVGGNEKLFF.

The DNA of the CDR3 is TGTGCCAGCGGTGGGGGGGTTAGCAATTCACCCCTCCACTTT. This gives the protein CASGGGVSNSPLHF. The gene calls are TRBV2 and TRBJ1-6; a possible D gene is TRBD1 (5 bases). The germline CDR1 and CDR2 sequences are SNHLY and FYNNEI. Trimming stripped 8 bases from V and 7 bases from J, with 15 bases between. The CDR3 is 14 residues long. Looking up the rest from reference TRBV2 and TRBJ1-6 gives the full variable domain: EPEVTQTPSHQVTQMGQEVILRCVPISNHLYFYWYRQILGQKVEFLVSFYNNEISEKSEIFDDQFSVERPDGSNFTLKIRSTKLEDSAMYFCASGGGVSNSPLHFGNGTRLTVT.

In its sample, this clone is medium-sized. The chain's CDR3 is CASSLAVRGNQPQHF. The CDR3 bases are TGTGCCAGCTCACTGGCAGTCAGGGGCAATCAGCCCCAGCATTTT. The chain joins TRBV18 to TRBJ1-5, with D possibly being TRBD1 (5 bases). V was cut by 4 bases and J by 2 bases, with 12 bases left in between. This CDR3 spans 15 amino acids. CDR1 KGHSH and CDR2 LQKENI come from the germline V gene.

The CDR3 DNA reads TGTGCCAGCAGTTTTTTGGTCACAGGGCGGTACGAGCAGTACTTC. It codes for CASSFLVTGRYEQYF. This sequence joins TRBV27 and TRBJ2-7, with D possibly being TRBD1 (6 bases). The CDR3 covers 15 residues. Looked up from germline, CDR1 is MNHEY and CDR2 is SMNVEV (reference sequence). Trimming took 3 bases from V and 4 from J, leaving 16 bases between them.